A single sample is the source of the 24 T cell receptor beta chains below, sequenced in a study of early T cells in non-severe SARS-CoV-2 infection. TCRdb ran MiXCR on the 5' RACE reads and lists one entry per CDR3 protein. The repertoire consists of fewer than 85,000 distinct CDR3 sequences, with 11% occurring once and the leading ten covering 12%. This specimen consisted of whole blood, obtained at baseline. The receptors here all came from an adult who was a healthcare worker with PCR-confirmed SARS-CoV-2 infection or an uninfected control (not recorded which).

The J gene is TRBJ2-2, the V gene TRBV4-2; 9 bases map to TRBD1. CDR1 LGHNA and CDR2 YNFKEQ come from the germline V gene. The CDR3 covers 16 residues. J gave up 8 bases and V 4 bases, and 11 bases lay outside the gene matches. This CDR3 reads CASSPPAGQGIGELFF. The CDR3 DNA reads TGTGCCAGCAGCCCCCCGGCGGGACAGGGTATAGGGGAGCTGTTTTTT.

This clonotype was seen only a few times. The rearrangement uses TRBV6-6 and TRBJ2-1; TRBD1 or TRBD2 may be the D gene (5 bases each). Trimming pared 7 bases from V and 7 bases from J, leaving 20 bases between. Looked up from germline, CDR1 is MNHNY and CDR2 is SVGAGI (reference sequence). CDR3 length: 15 residues. CDR3 sequence (DNA): TGTGCCAGCAAGAATCGGGACCCCCGTGGGAATGAGCAGTTCTTC. Translated, it gives CASKNRDPRGNEQFF.

The rearrangement links TRBV2 to TRBJ2-3; no definite D call. Trimming pared 3 bases from V and 0 bases from J, leaving 13 bases between. This CDR3 is 16 amino acids long. Germline CDR1 is SNHLY and CDR2 is FYNNEI. The CDR3, as DNA: TGTGCCAGCAGTGAGGGTCGATTCGTTAGCACAGATACGCAGTATTTT. Amino acid sequence: CASSEGRFVSTDTQYF.

This CDR3 is CASGLATTGTKNIQYF. CDR3 DNA: TGTGCTAGTGGTTTGGCCACCACAGGGACCAAAAACATTCAGTACTTC. The chain employs TRBV12-5 and TRBJ2-4; tentative D call: TRBD1 (6 bases). Deletions cut 1 base from V and 2 bases from J, with 12 bases between. The germline CDR1 and CDR2 sequences are LGHNT and FRNRAP. The CDR3 contains 16 residues. The full variable domain, its missing parts supplied by reference TRBV12-5 and TRBJ2-4, is DARVTQTPRHKVTEMGQEVTMRCQPILGHNTVFWYRQTMMQGLELLAYFRNRAPLDDSGMPKDRFSAEMPDATLATLKIQPSEPRDSAVYFCASGLATTGTKNIQYFGAGTRLSVL.

Only a few counts were recorded for this clonotype. V and J are TRBV6-6 and TRBJ2-1; TRBD1 or TRBD2 may be the D gene (5 bases each). The CDR3 runs 15 residues. Germline-derived CDR1 and CDR2 are MNHNY and SVGAGI (reference sequence). V dropped 8 bases and J dropped 5 bases, with 19 bases sitting between them. CDR3 in amino acids: CASSQPGRTNNEQFF. The CDR3 region has the DNA TGTGCCAGCTCACAGCCGGGACGGACGAACAATGAGCAGTTCTTC.

This clonotype was seen repeatedly, ten times or more. V usage is TRBV28 and J usage is TRBJ2-7; 9 bases are a match to TRBD1. Unmatched junction bases numbered 6, after V lost 9 bases and J lost 3 bases. CDR3 length: 13 residues. Germline lookup yields CDR1 MDHEN and CDR2 SYDVKM. CDR3 DNA: TGTGCCAGTCTAGACAGGGGGAACTACGAGCAGTACTTC. This codes for CASLDRGNYEQYF.

This clonotype was seen repeatedly, ten times or more. The CDR3 protein is CASSTRTGRTQYF. CDR3 coding DNA: TGTGCCAGCAGCACTCGGACGGGGAGGACCCAGTACTTC. The rearrangement joins TRBV7-8 to TRBJ2-5; tentative D call: TRBD2 (5 bases). The CDR3 consists of 13 residues. The germline V gene encodes CDR1 SGHVS and CDR2 FQNEAQ. The V end was cut by 5 bases, the J end by 7 bases, with 14 bases between.

The DNA for the CDR3 is TGCGCCAGCATATCCGGACAGGGGAGGCCAGATACGCAGTATTTT. Protein: CASISGQGRPDTQYF. The rearrangement uses TRBV5-1 and TRBJ2-3, with 9 bases fitting TRBD1. Germline loops: CDR1 SGHRS, CDR2 YFSETQ. V lost 6 bases and J lost 4; bases outside the gene matches: 9. The CDR3 has 15 amino acids.

The J gene is TRBJ1-2, the V gene TRBV5-5, with a tentative D call TRBD1 (5 bases). The CDR3 has 15 amino acids. V lost 4 bases and J 4 bases, leaving 17 bases between the germline ends. Germline CDR1 is SGHKS and CDR2 is YYEKEE (reference sequence). The CDR3 region has the DNA TGTGCCAGCAGCGTCACACTTAACAGGTTCTATGGCTACACCTTC. Translating gives CASSVTLNRFYGYTF.

This sequence joins TRBV5-1 and TRBJ2-2; D remains ambiguous. The V end was cut by 4 bases, the J end by 5 bases, with 9 bases between. The germline V gene encodes CDR1 SGHRS and CDR2 YFSETQ. The CDR3 covers 13 residues. The CDR3 sequence is CASSLSWTGELFF. The CDR3, as DNA: TGCGCCAGCAGCCTCTCTTGGACCGGGGAGCTGTTTTTT.

Ten or more counts support this clonotype. The chain links TRBV28 to TRBJ1-5, with 9 bases identical to TRBD1. The CDR3 consists of 16 residues. Germline V gene lookup returns CDR1 MDHEN and CDR2 SYDVKM. The junction had 12 bases not matched to a gene; V was cut back by 6 bases and J by 6 bases. This chain's CDR3 is CASSFGHRGHGQPQHF. CDR3 sequence (DNA): TGTGCCAGCAGCTTCGGCCACAGGGGGCATGGTCAGCCCCAGCATTTT.

Comment on this clonotype: This may come from a read error, since a much larger clone is one base off. The gene calls are TRBV5-1 and TRBJ2-7; TRBD1 is a possible D gene (6 bases). CDR1 SGHRS and CDR2 YFSETQ come from the germline V gene. This CDR3 comprises 13 residues. Between the trimmed V and J ends, which lost 1 base and 2 bases, there was a span of 7 bases. DNA for the CDR3: TGCGCCAGCAGCTTGACAGGGACCTACGAGCAGTACTTC. It translates to CASSLTGTYEQYF.

This clonotype occurred many times. V is TRBV12-3 or TRBV12-4 and J is TRBJ1-1; D ambiguous. The CDR3 consists of 11 residues. The V and J ends lost 2 bases and 8 bases respectively, with 6 bases between them. CDR3 in DNA: TGTGCCAGCAGTTTAAGCAGGGAAGCTTTCTTT. Its translation: CASSLSREAFF.

This clonotype was counted between two and nine times. The rearrangement joins TRBV7-9 to TRBJ2-3; D call uncertain. V lost 3 bases, J lost 5 bases, and 12 bases lay in between. CDR3 length equals 14 residues. The germline CDR1 and CDR2 sequences are SEHNR and FQNEAQ (reference sequence). This chain's CDR3 is CASSLVRLGDTQYF. DNA of the CDR3: TGTGCCAGCAGCTTGGTACGCCTGGGAGATACGCAGTATTTT. Supplemented by reference TRBV7-9 and TRBJ2-3, the full variable domain reads DTGVSQNPRHKITKRGQNVTFRCDPISEHNRLYWYRQTLGQGPEFLTYFQNEAQLEKSRLLSDRFSAERPKGSFSTLEIQRTEQGDSAMYLCASSLVRLGDTQYFGPGTRLTVL.

V and J are TRBV7-9 and TRBJ2-5; D possibly corresponds to TRBD1 (6 bases). The germline V gene has CDR1 SEHNR and CDR2 FQNEAQ (reference sequence). V lost 5 bases, J lost 0 bases, and 16 bases lay in between. The CDR3 covers 16 residues. Here the CDR3 DNA reads TGTGCCAGCAGCCCCGGGGACACCATGTACCAAGAGACCCAGTACTTC. As protein: CASSPGDTMYQETQYF.

The chain is built from TRBV7-3 and TRBJ2-1, with 9 bases aligning to TRBD1. The germline V gene encodes CDR1 SGHTA and CDR2 FQGTGA. The CDR3 contains 15 residues. J lost 6 bases, V lost 2 bases, and 5 bases had no gene match. The CDR3 nucleotides read TGTGCCAGCAGCTTACGGACAGGGGAAGGCAATGAGCAGTTCTTC. Protein: CASSLRTGEGNEQFF.

This clonotype was observed a few times. The chain carries TRBV7-9 and TRBJ1-5; TRBD1 is a possible D gene (6 bases). Germline assignment: CDR1 SEHNR and CDR2 FQNEAQ (reference sequence). With 5 bases removed from V and 3 bases from J, the gap between germline ends came to 14 bases. CDR3 length equals 15 residues. The CDR3 DNA follows: TGTGCCAGCAGCCTGGGGGCCAGCCCCAATCAGCCCCAGCATTTT. Translation gives CASSLGASPNQPQHF.

This clonotype came up a few times. The chain combines TRBV7-9 with TRBJ1-6, with D hard to call. The length of the CDR3 is 13 residues. V dropped 1 base and J dropped 8 bases, with 6 bases sitting between them. From germline, CDR1 is SEHNR and CDR2 FQNEAQ (reference sequence). The CDR3 here is CASSLGRDSPLHF. The CDR3 DNA is TGTGCCAGCAGCTTAGGTCGGGATTCACCCCTCCACTTT.

This clonotype was detected many times. The V gene is TRBV6-5, the J gene TRBJ1-1; possibly TRBD1 for D (5 bases). CDR1 is MNHEY and CDR2 is SVGAGI in the germline V gene. Deletions cut 0 bases from V and 5 bases from J, with 10 bases between. The length of the CDR3 is 14 residues. CDR3 bases: TGTGCCAGCAGTTACTCGCAGGGAATAACTGAAGCTTTCTTT. It specifies CASSYSQGITEAFF.

This clonotype was observed a handful of times. The gene calls are TRBV6-1 and TRBJ2-1; D might be TRBD1 (6 bases). The CDR3 loop spans 11 amino acids. Germline assignment: CDR1 MNHNS and CDR2 SASEGT. The V end was cut by 6 bases, the J end by 14 bases, with 14 bases between. The CDR3 region is CASSDRLKEFF. The CDR3 region has the DNA TGTGCCAGCAGCGACAGGTTAAAAGAGTTCTTC.

This clonotype came up many times. The J gene is TRBJ2-7, the V gene TRBV29-1; no definite D call. There are 10 residues in the CDR3. Looked up from germline, CDR1 is SQVTM and CDR2 is ANQGSEA. V was clipped by 6 bases and J by 7 bases, with 10 bases between them. The CDR3 is CSVRNQEQYF. The CDR3 region has the DNA TGCAGCGTCCGCAACCAGGAGCAGTACTTC.

This clonotype was seen a few times. CDR3 nucleotides: TGTGCCAGCAGTCCTCCCTTTGGACTGAAAGAGACCCAGTACTTC. It is translated as CASSPPFGLKETQYF. The V call is TRBV12-3 or TRBV12-4, the J call TRBJ2-5, with a possible D match to TRBD2 (5 bases). Trimming pared 5 bases from V and 3 bases from J, leaving 16 bases between. CDR3 length: 15 amino acids.

This clonotype has ten or more counts. This chain connects TRBV7-2 to TRBJ2-7; weak D call: TRBD1 (5 bases). The V gene's germline CDR1 is SGHTA and CDR2 FQGNSA. V lost 3 bases and J 0 bases, leaving 9 bases between the germline ends. The CDR3 spans 14 residues. CDR3 in DNA: TGTGCCAGCAGCTTGGGCAGGGCCTCCTACGAGCAGTACTTC. It is translated as CASSLGRASYEQYF.

There are a few counts of this clonotype. V is TRBV29-1 and J is TRBJ2-2; TRBD2 might be the D (6 bases). The CDR3 covers 13 residues. The germline CDR1 and CDR2 sequences are SQVTM and ANQGSEA. Trimming took off 7 bases at V and 6 bases at J, with 15 bases between the two ends. The CDR3 sequence: CSARQASAGELFF. The CDR3 DNA follows: TGCAGCGCACGTCAGGCTAGCGCCGGGGAGCTGTTTTTT.